The clone carrying this T cell receptor (beta chain) was seen repeatedly, ten times or more. The antigen is not known. Germline V gene sequence: CDR1 SQVTM, CDR2 ANQGSEA. This CDR3 has 10 residues. V lost 6 bases and J 3 bases, leaving 6 bases between the germline ends. This sample was taken from a study of blood T cells in healthy people across ages. General study findings and limits: Long-lived donors had more naive CD4+ cells and higher diversity than aged donors. Naive and antigen-experienced cells were not separated, limiting conclusive comparison.

Through a sample-barcoded 5' primer and a J-beta primer mix, a second PCR was run for roughly 6 to 11 cycles. Every sample returned 3 million or more CDR3-containing paired-end reads. TCRdb re-derived calls from the 5' RACE reads in MiXCR, one entry per CDR3 protein. The sample has about 1.4 million distinct CDR3 sequences; approximately 59% are singletons. Sequenced: blood. This rearrangement joins TRBV29-1 to TRBJ2-7; D gene ambiguous. This sequence was found in a man between 18 and 35 years old in good health. The CDR3 spells CSVGSYEQYF. The CDR3 region has the DNA TGCAGCGTGGGAAGCTACGAGCAGTACTTC.